A selection of T cell receptor beta chains follows, all from one sample in a study of blood T cell repertoires in COVID-19. Produced via immunoSEQ multiplex PCR; TCRdb's table is partial and in-frame only. The table has about 440,000 clones, less than 95% seen once. Sample: PBMCs or T cells enriched from blood (not recorded which). The receptors were gathered from a man between 18 and 35 years old who had recovered from COVID-19. CDR3s include the opening cysteine and the closing phenylalanine or tryptophan. The D gene is left open where the match is weak. Size tells how often a clone was seen (once, few, many) or the class of an expanded clone, and some rows leave it out.

>TRBV7-9|TRBJ2-7|.|16|.
TGTGCCAGCAGCTCAAGCCGGGACTCTGTAACCTACGAGCAGTACTTC
CASSSSRDSVTYEQYF
>TRBV20-1|TRBJ1-1|.|15|.
TGCAGTGCTAGTGGGGGGGGCGCCGGCGGCACTGAAGCTTTCTTT
CSASGGGAGGTEAFF
>TRBV19|TRBJ2-2|.|15|.
TGTGCCAGTAGTGTCCGGCCTCAGCGCACCGGGGAGCTGTTTTTT
CASSVRPQRTGELFF
>TRBV7-2|TRBJ2-2|.|15|.
TGTGCCAGCAGCCTGACTAGCTTCCCACAGGGAGAGCTGTTTTTT
CASSLTSFPQGELFF
>TRBV6-5|TRBJ1-1|.|12|.
TGTGCCAGCTTAGTGGTGAACACTGAAGCTTTCTTT
CASLVVNTEAFF
>TRBV12-3/TRBV12-4|TRBJ1-2|.|13|.
TGTGCCAGCAGTTTTGTGGGAGACTATGGCTACACCTTC
CASSFVGDYGYTF
>TRBV11-2|TRBJ1-2|.|16|TRBD1
TGTGCCAGCAGCCAAAGGACAGGGGAAGCTAACTATGGCTACACCTTC
CASSQRTGEANYGYTF
>TRBV9|TRBJ2-2|few|14|.
TGTGCCAGCAGCGTAGCGGTGAACACCGGGGAGCTGTTTTTT
CASSVAVNTGELFF
>TRBV11-3|TRBJ2-5|.|13|TRBD1
TGTGCCAGCAGCCCCGGGACAGTTGAGACCCAGTACTTC
CASSPGTVETQYF
>TRBV6-5|TRBJ2-7|.|15|.
TGTGCCAGCAGGGCTGGACAGTCCCCATCCTACGAGCAGTACTTC
CASRAGQSPSYEQYF
>TRBV2|TRBJ1-1|few|13|TRBD1
TGTGCCAGCAGAACAGGGGTGAACACTGAAGCTTTCTTT
CASRTGVNTEAFF
>TRBV10-3|TRBJ1-2|.|15|.
TGTGCCATCAGTGGAAACAGGGAATTGAACTATGGCTACACCTTC
CAISGNRELNYGYTF
>TRBV7-9|TRBJ2-7|once|14|TRBD2
TGTGCCAGCAGCGACAGCGGGAGGGCCTACGAGCAGTACTTC
CASSDSGRAYEQYF
>TRBV6-6|TRBJ1-4|.|15|TRBD1
TGTGCCAGCAGGCGTCCCGGGACAGGGAACGAAAAACTGTTTTTT
CASRRPGTGNEKLFF
>TRBV6-1|TRBJ1-2|.|13|.
TGTGCCAGCAGTGAAGTTTGGGGGGGTGGCTACACCTTC
CASSEVWGGGYTF
>TRBV6-6|TRBJ2-6|.|18|.
TGTGCCAGCAGTCCTGGACAGCTTCCTAATGCTGGGGCCAACGTCCTGACTTTC
CASSPGQLPNAGANVLTF
>TRBV29-1|TRBJ1-1|.|15|.
TGCAGCGTTGAGGGTTTCGGGGGGCCAAGGACTGAAGCTTTCTTT
CSVEGFGGPRTEAFF
>TRBV5-1|TRBJ1-4|once|16|TRBD1
TGCGCCAGCAGCTTGACAGGGGGGACAACTAATGAAAAACTGTTTTTT
CASSLTGGTTNEKLFF
>TRBV7-9|TRBJ1-5|.|15|.
TGTGCCAGCAGCCCCCAAGGGGGGGGAACTCAGCCCCAGCATTTT
CASSPQGGGTQPQHF
>TRBV27|TRBJ2-2|.|16|TRBD2
TGTGCCAGCAGTTTGGAGCTAGCGGGACACACCGGGGAGCTGTTTTTT
CASSLELAGHTGELFF
>TRBV27|TRBJ2-1|.|15|TRBD2
TGTGCCACTTCCCGACCAGGACTAGCGGGATTGGAGCAGTTCTTC
CATSRPGLAGLEQFF
>TRBV5-1|TRBJ2-5|once|15|TRBD2
TGCGCCAGCAGCTTGATAGCGGGTGAGGTGGAGACCCAGTACTTC
CASSLIAGEVETQYF
>TRBV28|TRBJ1-4|.|15|.
TGTGCCAGCAGTCCAGCCGGGAGCGCTAATGAAAAACTGTTTTTT
CASSPAGSANEKLFF
>TRBV5-1|TRBJ2-3|.|15|TRBD2
TGCGCCAGCAGCTGGAGCGGGGGGTTCACAGATACGCAGTATTTT
CASSWSGGFTDTQYF
>TRBV25-1|TRBJ1-2|.|14|.
TGTGCCAGCAGTGAGGGAGGGACTAACTATGGCTACACCTTC
CASSEGGTNYGYTF
>TRBV7-9|TRBJ1-5|.|15|TRBD1
TGTGCCAGCAGCAGGGACAGGGATACCTATCAGCCCCAGCATTTT
CASSRDRDTYQPQHF
>TRBV11-2|TRBJ1-6|.|16|.
TGTGCCAGCAGCTTAGGTTTGGAGGGGTACAATTCACCCCTCCACTTT
CASSLGLEGYNSPLHF
>TRBV29-1|TRBJ2-1|.|13|TRBD2
TGCAGCGTTGTGTCGGGAGGGCCCAATGAGCAGTTCTTC
CSVVSGGPNEQFF
>TRBV6-2/TRBV6-3|TRBJ2-2|.|15|.
TGTGCCAGCAGTTATCCCCCCGTTAACACCGGGGAGCTGTTTTTT
CASSYPPVNTGELFF
>TRBV28|TRBJ1-3|.|14|.
TGTGCCAGCAGTTTTCAGTTCTCTGGAAACACCATATATTTT
CASSFQFSGNTIYF
>TRBV5-1|TRBJ2-7|.|15|.
TGCGCCAGCAGCCCCTCCCCGACAGGCAGCTACGAGCAGTACTTC
CASSPSPTGSYEQYF
>TRBV6-5|TRBJ1-2|.|13|.
TGTGCCAGCTGGGGGGGGAAGATGTATGGCTACACCTTC
CASWGGKMYGYTF
>TRBV2|TRBJ2-5|.|19|TRBD2
TGTGCCAGCAGCGATTCTAGGACTAGCGGGAGTGACGACGTAGAGACCCAGTACTTC
CASSDSRTSGSDDVETQYF
>TRBV5-4|TRBJ1-6|.|14|TRBD1
TGTGCCAGCAGCTACAGGGGGGAGGATTCACCCCTCCACTTT
CASSYRGEDSPLHF
>TRBV10-3|TRBJ1-2|.|18|TRBD1
TGTGCCATCAGTGATAAGATCCATGTGAGGGGGCCAATCTATGGCTACACCTTC
CAISDKIHVRGPIYGYTF
>TRBV19|TRBJ1-2|.|16|.
TGTGCCAGTAGTGGCGGGGGGCGGACAGAACTCTATGGCTACACCTTC
CASSGGGRTELYGYTF
>TRBV9|TRBJ1-1|.|15|.
TGTGCCAGCAGCGCCGGGGGGCAGCCCCCCTCTGAAGCTTTCTTT
CASSAGGQPPSEAFF
>TRBV23-1|TRBJ1-4|.|18|TRBD1
TGCGCCAGCAGTCAATCCTCCGTTAGGGGGACAGCTAATGAAAAACTGTTTTTT
CASSQSSVRGTANEKLFF
>TRBV3-1/TRBV3-2|TRBJ2-7|.|13|TRBD2
TGTGCCAGCAGCGGGGAGGGGAACGGGGAGCAGTACTTC
CASSGEGNGEQYF
>TRBV11-2|TRBJ2-5|.|15|.
TGTGCCAGCAGCTTAGGTCAGGCGAACCAAGAGACCCAGTACTTC
CASSLGQANQETQYF
>TRBV29-1|TRBJ1-2|.|13|.
TGCAGCGTTGAGCGTGAGGGCCTCTATGGCTACACCTTC
CSVEREGLYGYTF
>TRBV2|TRBJ2-1|.|15|TRBD2
TGTGCCAGCCAAGGCGGGAGCACCTCCTACAATGAGCAGTTCTTC
CASQGGSTSYNEQFF
>TRBV7-2|TRBJ2-6|.|17|.
TGTGCCAGCAGCTTACGGCAGAGGGCTTCCGGGGCCAACGTCCTGACTTTC
CASSLRQRASGANVLTF